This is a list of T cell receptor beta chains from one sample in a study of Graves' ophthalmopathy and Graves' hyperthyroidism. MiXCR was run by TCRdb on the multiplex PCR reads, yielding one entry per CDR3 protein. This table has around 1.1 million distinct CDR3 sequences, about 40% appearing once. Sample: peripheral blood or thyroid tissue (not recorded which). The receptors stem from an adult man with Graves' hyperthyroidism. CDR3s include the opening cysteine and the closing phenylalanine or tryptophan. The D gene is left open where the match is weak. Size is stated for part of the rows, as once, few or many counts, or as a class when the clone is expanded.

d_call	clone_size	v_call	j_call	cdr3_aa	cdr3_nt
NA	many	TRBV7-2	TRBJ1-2	CASSSRLGAGDYGYTF	TGTGCCAGCAGCTCGAGGCTGGGGGCGGGCGACTATGGCTACACCTTC
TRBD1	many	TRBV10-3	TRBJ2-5	CAISEWTGGKTQYF	TGTGCCATCAGTGAGTGGACAGGGGGAAAGACCCAGTACTTC
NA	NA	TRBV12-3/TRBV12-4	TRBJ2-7	CASKRIDQYF	TGTGCCAGCAAGAGAATCGACCAGTACTTC
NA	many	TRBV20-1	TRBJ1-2	CSARRRSYGYTF	TGCAGTGCCCGGCGGCGGAGCTATGGCTACACCTTC
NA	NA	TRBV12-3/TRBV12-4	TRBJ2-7	CASSSRGLKEYEQYF	TGTGCCAGCAGCTCACGGGGGCTGAAAGAGTACGAGCAGTACTTC
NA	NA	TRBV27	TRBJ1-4	CASSRIDDEKLFF	TGTGCCAGCAGTAGGATCGACGATGAAAAACTGTTTTTT
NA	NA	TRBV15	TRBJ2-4	CATSELAVAKNIQYF	TGTGCCACCAGTGAACTAGCAGTAGCCAAAAACATTCAGTACTTC
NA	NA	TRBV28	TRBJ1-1	CASSFGAGNTEAFF	TGTGCCAGCAGTTTCGGGGCGGGGAACACTGAAGCTTTCTTT
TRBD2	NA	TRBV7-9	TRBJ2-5	CASSFPASGGQETQYF	TGTGCCAGCAGCTTTCCGGCTAGCGGGGGACAAGAGACCCAGTACTTC
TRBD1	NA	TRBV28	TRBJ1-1	CASSPQTGVMTEAFF	TGTGCCAGCAGTCCACAAACAGGGGTTATGACTGAAGCTTTCTTT
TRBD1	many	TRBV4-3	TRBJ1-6	CASSQGDRWDSPLHF	TGCGCCAGCAGCCAAGGGGACAGGTGGGATTCACCCCTCCACTTT
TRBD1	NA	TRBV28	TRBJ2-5	CASRDREGYQETQYF	TGTGCCAGCAGGGACAGGGAAGGTTACCAAGAGACCCAGTACTTC
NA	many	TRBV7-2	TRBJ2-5	CASTWDGRQETQYF	TGTGCCAGCACCTGGGACGGGCGACAAGAGACCCAGTACTTC
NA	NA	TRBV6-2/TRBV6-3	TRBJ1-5	CASRRSQGVGDQPQHF	TGTGCCAGCAGAAGAAGCCAGGGAGTTGGGGATCAGCCCCAGCATTTT
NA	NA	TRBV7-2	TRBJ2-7	CASELGGGRDEQYF	TGTGCCAGCGAGCTGGGAGGGGGAAGGGACGAGCAGTACTTC
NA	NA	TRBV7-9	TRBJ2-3	CASSVGSRTDTQYF	TGTGCCAGCAGCGTAGGGAGTCGTACAGATACGCAGTATTTT
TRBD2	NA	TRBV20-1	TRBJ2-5	CSAPTSGTETQYF	TGCAGTGCTCCGACTAGCGGGACAGAGACCCAGTACTTC
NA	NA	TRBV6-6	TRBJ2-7	CASGHGDDEQYF	TGTGCCAGCGGTCACGGGGATGACGAGCAGTACTTC
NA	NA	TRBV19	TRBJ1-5	CASSIGKYQPQHF	TGTGCCAGTAGTATAGGGAAATATCAGCCCCAGCATTTT
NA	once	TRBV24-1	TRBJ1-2	CASSPPSQANYGYTF	TGTGCCAGCTCACCACCGTCCCAAGCTAACTATGGCTACACCTTC
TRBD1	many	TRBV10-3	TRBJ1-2	CAISRQGNYGYTF	TGTGCCATCAGTAGACAGGGGAACTATGGCTACACCTTC
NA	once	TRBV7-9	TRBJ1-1	CASSFLAGGGTNTEAFF	TGTGCCAGCAGCTTTTTGGCTGGTGGGGGAACGAACACTGAAGCTTTCTTT
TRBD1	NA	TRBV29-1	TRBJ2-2	CAAWDRVKAGELFF	TGCGCAGCCTGGGACAGGGTAAAGGCCGGGGAGCTGTTTTTT
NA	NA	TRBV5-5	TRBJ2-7	CASSNMVAYEQYF	TGTGCCAGCAGCAATATGGTTGCCTACGAGCAGTACTTC
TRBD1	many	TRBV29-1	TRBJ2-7	CSVTQYDRESDEQYF	TGCAGCGTCACACAATATGACAGGGAATCGGACGAGCAGTACTTC
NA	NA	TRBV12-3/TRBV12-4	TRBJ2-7	CASSPDRIHYEQYF	TGTGCCAGCAGTCCGGACAGAATTCACTACGAGCAGTACTTC
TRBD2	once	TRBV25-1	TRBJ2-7	CASTSWRTRSYEQYF	TGTGCCAGCACCTCCTGGAGGACTAGGTCCTACGAGCAGTACTTC
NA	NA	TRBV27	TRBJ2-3	CASSFTGRTTDTQYF	TGTGCCAGCAGTTTTACCGGGAGAACCACAGATACGCAGTATTTT
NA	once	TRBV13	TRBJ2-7	CASSGEEGLEGNEQYF	TGTGCCAGCAGTGGAGAGGAGGGCCTAGAGGGCAATGAGCAGTACTTC
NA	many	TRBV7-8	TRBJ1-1	CASSPPGGVNTEAFF	TGTGCCAGCAGCCCGCCTGGGGGGGTGAACACTGAAGCTTTCTTT
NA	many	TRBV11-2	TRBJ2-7	CASSQRSLGGGYEQYF	TGTGCCAGCAGCCAACGGTCTTTGGGGGGAGGATACGAGCAGTACTTC
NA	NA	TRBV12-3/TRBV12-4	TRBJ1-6	CASSKEGVRLTPDSPLHF	TGTGCCAGCAGCAAGGAGGGTGTCAGGCTGACTCCTGATTCACCCCTCCACTTT